Only a few counts were recorded for the clone carrying this T cell receptor beta chain. The record originates from a study of CD8 T cells in ankylosing spondylitis. There are 17 residues in the CDR3. In germline, CDR1 is MDHEN, CDR2 SYDVKM. V gave up 1 base and J gave up 0 bases, with 12 bases separating them. Each CDR3 protein is one row after TCRdb ran MiXCR on the 5' RACE reads. Altogether roughly 220,000 distinct CDR3 sequences are present, 10% being singletons, with the ten largest covering about 20%. The receptor was isolated from a male donor with ankylosing spondylitis or in good health (not recorded which). The material sequenced was blood, either unsorted or a sorted T cell fraction (not recorded which). This sequence joins TRBV28 and TRBJ1-4; D not certain. CDR3 sequence (DNA): TGTGCCAGCAGTTTATCGGTCAGGCTTCCAACTAATGAAAAACTGTTTTTT. Amino acid sequence: CASSLSVRLPTNEKLFF.